The 15 T cell receptor beta chains listed next were all sequenced from one sample in a study of blood T cell repertoires in COVID-19. Sequencing was performed with immunoSEQ multiplex PCR; in TCRdb, only in-frame clones are kept and a portion is missing. The table shows over 120,000 clones, with roughly 81% occurring only once. The sample consisted of peripheral blood. These receptors all stem from a human donor with acute or convalescent COVID-19. The donor label of this sample is uncertain.

V gene TRBV4-1 combines with J gene TRBJ1-2; weak D call: TRBD1 (6 bases). Looked up from germline, CDR1 is MGHRA and CDR2 is YSYEKL. The CDR3 contains 15 residues. Trimming removed 0 bases from V and 6 bases from J, with 14 bases in between. The CDR3 reads CASSQEWRTENGYTF. In nucleotides, the CDR3 is TGCGCCAGCAGCCAAGAATGGCGGACAGAGAATGGCTACACCTTC.

The chain joins TRBV5-1 to TRBJ2-3, with 7 bases aligning to TRBD2. CDR3 length equals 14 residues. V shed 5 bases, J shed 1 base, and the junction held 4 bases outside the gene matches. Per the germline V gene, CDR1 is SGHRS and CDR2 is YFSETQ. CDR3 region: CASSSGFGTDTQYF. CDR3 nucleotide sequence: TGCGCCAGCAGTAGCGGGTTTGGCACAGATACGCAGTATTTT.

This sequence joins TRBV28 and TRBJ1-2, with D unclear. Trimming removed 0 bases from V and 8 bases from J, with 7 bases in between. The CDR3 consists of 12 residues. Germline assignment: CDR1 MDHEN and CDR2 SYDVKM. The CDR3 DNA reads as TGTGCCAGCAGTTTATGGCGGGAGGGCTACACCTTC. Its translation: CASSLWREGYTF.

This clone was observed a few times. One end of the junction is discordant with germline, which a read error may explain. The chain carries TRBV5-5 and TRBJ1-4, with D tentatively TRBD1 (5 bases). CDR3 length: 16 amino acids. Germline V lookup: CDR1 SGHKS, CDR2 YYEKEE (reference sequence). CDR3 residues: CASSLGRQGTYEKLFF. CDR3 DNA: TGTGCCAGCAGCTTGGGTCGGCAGGGAACTTATGAAAAACTGTTTTTT.

This clone came up once. The chain employs TRBV28 and TRBJ2-1, with D unresolved. The length of the CDR3 is 16 residues. Between the trimmed V and J ends, which lost 1 base and 1 base, there was a span of 11 bases. The V gene's germline CDR1 is MDHEN and CDR2 SYDVKM. This chain's CDR3 is CASSLSAGLSYNEQFF. CDR3 sequence (DNA): TGTGCCAGCAGTTTATCCGCAGGCTTATCCTACAATGAGCAGTTCTTC.

This clone showed up just once. The chain links TRBV6-5 to TRBJ1-1; 8 bases are a match to TRBD1. Germline-derived CDR1 and CDR2 are MNHEY and SVGAGI. This CDR3 is built from 15 residues. Unmatched junction bases numbered 11, after V lost 7 bases and J lost 4 bases. CDR3 DNA: TGTGCCAGCACCCCCAGGACAGGGCGGACCACTGAAGCTTTCTTT. Its protein is CASTPRTGRTTEAFF.

The chain has TRBV21-1 and TRBJ1-5; no check of the table's D call, TRBD1, against the DNA was made. TRBV21-1 is designated a pseudogene. The CDR3 is 15 residues long. The CDR3 nucleotides are TGTGCCAGCAGCACCGCAGGTAATAGCAATCAGCCCCAGCATTTT. Translating gives CASSTAGNSNQPQHF.

The chain has TRBV3-1 (or the pseudogene TRBV3-2) and TRBJ2-5; 14 nucleotides align to TRBD2. Trimming removed 2 bases from V and 2 bases from J; junction bases left unmatched: 1. The CDR3 spans 16 residues. Germline lookup yields CDR1 LGHDT and CDR2 YNNKEL (reference sequence). The CDR3 protein is CASSQRTSGRQETQYF. In DNA, the CDR3 is TGTGCCAGCAGCCAAAGGACTAGCGGGAGGCAAGAGACCCAGTACTTC.

The chain links TRBV20-1 to TRBJ2-3; D is ambiguous. This CDR3 contains 11 residues. Trimming shortened V by 6 bases and J by 4 bases, and 8 bases separated the two germline ends. Germline V lookup: CDR1 DFQATT, CDR2 SNEGSKA (reference sequence). The CDR3 loop is CSAIHSDTQYF. CDR3 sequence (DNA): TGCAGTGCCATTCACTCAGATACGCAGTATTTT.

The rearrangement links TRBV5-6 to TRBJ1-2; 7 positions agree with TRBD1. Germline-derived CDR1 and CDR2 are SGHDT and YYEEEE. The CDR3 runs 12 residues. J gave up 13 bases and V 4 bases, and 10 bases lay outside the gene matches. The CDR3 coding sequence is TGTGCCAGCAGCCCTACGACCCAGGGGGGCACCTTC. It translates to CASSPTTQGGTF.

This chain uses TRBV10-2 with TRBJ2-2; unclear D gene. The CDR3 has 14 amino acids. Trimming cost V 3 bases and J 2 bases, with 7 bases left between them. Germline V gene data show CDR1 as WSHSY and CDR2 as SAAADI. The CDR3 DNA follows: TGCGCCAGCAGTGAACGAGTAAACACCGGGGAGCTGTTTTTT. This translates into CASSERVNTGELFF.

As concerns this clone: Sequence at one end of the junction differs from germline and may be a read error. The chain uses TRBV10-3 and TRBJ2-3; 12 positions match TRBD1. The germline gives CDR1 ENHRY, CDR2 SYGVKD. The CDR3 runs 12 residues. The CDR3 sequence: CAISEEGDRGHF. CDR3 DNA: TGTGCCATCAGTGAGGAGGGGGACAGGGGGCATTTT.

The V gene is TRBV7-9, the J gene TRBJ1-2; no reliable D call. The CDR3 sequence is 17 residues long. The germline V and J ends were trimmed by 1 base and 7 bases, with 22 bases remaining between them. CDR1 is SEHNR and CDR2 is FQNEAQ in the germline V gene (reference sequence). The chain's CDR3 is CASSLGAPALGRAGYTF. The CDR3 region has the DNA TGTGCCAGCAGCTTAGGGGCCCCCGCGTTAGGGCGGGCTGGCTACACCTTC.

DNA for the CDR3: TGTGCCAGCAGTTCACCACAGGGGATAGGAAACACCATATATTTT. Translation: CASSSPQGIGNTIYF. The chain carries TRBV28 and TRBJ1-3; TRBD1 agrees at 7 bases. The junction had 7 bases not matched to a gene; V was cut back by 4 bases and J by 4 bases. From germline, CDR1 is MDHEN and CDR2 SYDVKM. This CDR3 comprises 15 residues.

This chain links TRBV29-1 with TRBJ2-1; TRBD2 matches 11 bases. CDR1 is SQVTM and CDR2 is ANQGSEA in the germline V gene. The V gene end was trimmed by 0 bases and the J gene end by 2 bases; junction bases not matched to a gene: 12. The CDR3 loop spans 19 amino acids. CDR3 nucleotides: TGCAGCGTTGAAGATGGTCGCCTAGCGGGGGGTCAGACCTACAATGAGCAGTTCTTC. Translation: CSVEDGRLAGGQTYNEQFF.